Listed below are T cell receptor beta chains from one sample, sequenced in a study of cytomegalovirus exposure and HLA in healthy donors. The method was immunoSEQ multiplex PCR; TCRdb's version includes in-frame clones alone and lacks a portion of them. The sample lists more than 80,000 clones; about two thirds were seen once. The sequencing input was PBMCs. These receptors all come from a boy aged 10-17 years in good health and CMV-seronegative. Both conserved end residues are trimmed from each CDR3. The order of the fields is V gene, clone size, J gene, CDR3 protein. Not every row has a clone size; where given, it reads once, few, many or a size class.

v_gene: TRBV25-1; abundance: .; j_gene: TRBJ2-3; CDR3aa: ASSEFGTGADTQY
v_gene: TRBV30; abundance: .; j_gene: TRBJ1-5; CDR3aa: ASAPDRINQPQH
v_gene: TRBV7-2; abundance: once; j_gene: TRBJ2-1; CDR3aa: ASSQRGGSYNEQF
v_gene: TRBV5-4; abundance: .; j_gene: TRBJ1-6; CDR3aa: ASSLAGGLYNSPLH
v_gene: TRBV15; abundance: .; j_gene: TRBJ2-5; CDR3aa: ATSVRKGGAETQY
v_gene: TRBV30; abundance: .; j_gene: TRBJ1-1; CDR3aa: AWRLPVLTEAF
v_gene: TRBV6-5; abundance: .; j_gene: TRBJ2-3; CDR3aa: ASTRGSTDTQY
v_gene: TRBV4-3; abundance: .; j_gene: TRBJ1-6; CDR3aa: ASSQAGTLNSPLH
v_gene: TRBV20-1; abundance: once; j_gene: TRBJ2-5; CDR3aa: SAPGETQY
v_gene: TRBV9; abundance: .; j_gene: TRBJ1-4; CDR3aa: ASSEGNRANEKLF
v_gene: TRBV6-5; abundance: .; j_gene: TRBJ2-7; CDR3aa: ASSPSGTGGYEQY
v_gene: TRBV9; abundance: .; j_gene: TRBJ2-3; CDR3aa: ASSVEGGRDTQY
v_gene: TRBV2; abundance: .; j_gene: TRBJ2-1; CDR3aa: ASSPLGLAAQVWEF
v_gene: TRBV5-1; abundance: few; j_gene: TRBJ1-3; CDR3aa: ASSLRGSGNTIY
v_gene: TRBV7-8; abundance: .; j_gene: TRBJ1-5; CDR3aa: ASSWAVQGNQPQH
v_gene: TRBV7-2; abundance: once; j_gene: TRBJ2-7; CDR3aa: ASSLSGLAGSYEQY
v_gene: TRBV5-1; abundance: .; j_gene: TRBJ2-3; CDR3aa: ASSTVGATDTQY
v_gene: TRBV5-6; abundance: .; j_gene: TRBJ1-2; CDR3aa: ASSPSRGQDPYGYT
v_gene: TRBV2; abundance: .; j_gene: TRBJ2-1; CDR3aa: ASSIGRGEQF
v_gene: TRBV5-8; abundance: once; j_gene: TRBJ1-1; CDR3aa: ASSGYRGDTEAF